Each of the 8 T cell receptor beta chains below was sequenced from the same sample in a study of kidney transplant recipient with SARS-CoV-2 infection (dated by TCRdb to 2020 to 2023). Reads for this sample came from an Illumina MiSeq. Starting from the raw public reads, TCRdb applied fastp trimming at Q25, assembled clones with MiXCR and retained in-frame beta chains. Each entry merges the rows of one CDR3 protein and shows their most common DNA and genes. In all, the sample holds 200,000 to 300,000 distinct CDR3 sequences, and around 30% of those were seen once. Under 9.5% of the sample lies in the top ten. Per the publication, the time point label means: pre-pandemic baseline sample and day 111 after first positive SARS-CoV-2 test. Sample: a blood sample, taken at baseline and on approximately day 120 from a kidney transplant recipient. The receptors shown here come from a young adult male patient who had COVID-19 and was a kidney transplant recipient. Because of the transplant, the T cells may be the graft donor's rather than the patient's own.

This clonotype was picked up many times. V usage is TRBV9 and J usage is TRBJ2-2; D is ambiguous. This CDR3 is 15 amino acids long. The ends were cut back, 0 bases at V and 1 base at J, with 7 bases in the middle. Germline V gene lookup returns CDR1 SGDLS and CDR2 YYNGEE. CDR3 coding DNA: TGTGCCAGCAGCGTAGGGGTCGGGAACACCGGGGAGCTGTTTTTT. This codes for CASSVGVGNTGELFF.

This clonotype was detected ten times or more. V gene TRBV7-2 combines with J gene TRBJ2-1, with D possibly matching TRBD2 (6 bases). From germline, CDR1 is SGHTA and CDR2 FQGNSA. CDR3 length: 12 amino acids. V lost 4 bases and J 8 bases, leaving 9 bases between the germline ends. The CDR3 region has the DNA TGTGCCAGCAGCTGGGGGGAGGATGAGCAGTTCTTC. It translates to CASSWGEDEQFF.

In its sample, this clonotype was seen many times. The chain carries TRBV27 and TRBJ1-1, with D possibly being TRBD1 (5 bases). Per the germline V gene, CDR1 is MNHEY and CDR2 is SMNVEV (reference sequence). V lost 7 bases to trimming and J lost 1 base, with 7 bases between them. The CDR3 totals 12 residues. CDR3 sequence: CASTTGNTEAFF. CDR3 DNA sequence: TGTGCCAGCACCACAGGGAACACTGAAGCTTTCTTT.

For this clonotype: Being one base from a much bigger clone, this may be a read error. V usage is TRBV5-4 and J usage is TRBJ2-3; 9 bases line up with TRBD2. The germline gives CDR1 SGHNT, CDR2 YYREEE (reference sequence). This CDR3 contains 14 residues. The CDR3 nucleotides read TGTGCCAGCAGTCCTGGGACTAGCACAAATACGCAGTATTTT. Amino acids: CASSPGTSTNTQYF.

A note on this clonotype: Since a much larger clone is just one base distant, this may be a read error. The genes are TRBV3-1 and TRBJ1-1; no reliable D call. This CDR3 contains 17 residues. CDR1 and CDR2 (germline): LGHDT, YNNKEL (reference sequence). For the CDR3, the DNA is TGTGCCAGCAGCTCCAGCGCTCCCATTTCAATTCGCACTGAAGTTTTCTTT. Its translation is CASSSSAPISIRTEVFF.

This clonotype has only a few counts. Relative to the germline gene, one junction end is altered; a read error may explain this. This chain joins TRBV20-1 and TRBJ2-7; the match to TRBD2 covers 10 bases. Germline CDR1 is DFQATT and CDR2 is SNEGSKA (reference sequence). The CDR3 has 16 amino acids. Here the CDR3 reads CNAGYIGTSATYEQYF. Written as DNA, the CDR3 is TGCAATGCTGGGTATATCGGGACTAGCGCTACGTACGAGCAGTACTTC.

Comments on this clonotype: A much larger clone lies one base from this, so it may be a read error. The J gene is TRBJ2-5, the V gene TRBV27; TRBD2 matches at 10 bases. CDR1 is MNHEY, CDR2 SMNVEV, per germline (reference sequence). The CDR3 has 16 residues. As DNA, the CDR3 is TGTACCAGCAGTTTCCGACCTAGCGGGAGTCCAGAGACCCAGTACTTC. Protein product: CTSSFRPSGSPETQYF.

Notes on this clonotype: This may be a read error: a much more frequent sequence differs by one nucleotide. This chain connects TRBV8-2 to TRBJ1-2. TRBV8-2 is deemed a pseudogene. The CDR3 has 16 amino acids. DNA of the CDR3: TGTGGCAGTTCAACGCTTGATAGCCGAAAGACCTATGGCCACACCTTC. The encoded protein is CGSSTLDSRKTYGHTF.